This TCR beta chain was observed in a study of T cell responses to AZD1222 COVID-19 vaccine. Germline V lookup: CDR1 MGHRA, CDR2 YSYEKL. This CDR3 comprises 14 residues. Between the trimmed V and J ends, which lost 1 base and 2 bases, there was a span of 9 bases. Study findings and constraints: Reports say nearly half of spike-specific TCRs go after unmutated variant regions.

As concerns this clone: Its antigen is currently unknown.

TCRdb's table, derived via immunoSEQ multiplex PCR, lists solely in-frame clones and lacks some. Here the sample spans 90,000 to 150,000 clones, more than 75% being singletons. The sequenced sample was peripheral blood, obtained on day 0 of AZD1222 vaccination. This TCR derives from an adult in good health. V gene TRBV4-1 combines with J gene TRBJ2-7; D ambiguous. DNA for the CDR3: TGCGCCAGCAGCCAAGTTCCGGACGCCTACGAGCAGTACTTC. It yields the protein CASSQVPDAYEQYF.